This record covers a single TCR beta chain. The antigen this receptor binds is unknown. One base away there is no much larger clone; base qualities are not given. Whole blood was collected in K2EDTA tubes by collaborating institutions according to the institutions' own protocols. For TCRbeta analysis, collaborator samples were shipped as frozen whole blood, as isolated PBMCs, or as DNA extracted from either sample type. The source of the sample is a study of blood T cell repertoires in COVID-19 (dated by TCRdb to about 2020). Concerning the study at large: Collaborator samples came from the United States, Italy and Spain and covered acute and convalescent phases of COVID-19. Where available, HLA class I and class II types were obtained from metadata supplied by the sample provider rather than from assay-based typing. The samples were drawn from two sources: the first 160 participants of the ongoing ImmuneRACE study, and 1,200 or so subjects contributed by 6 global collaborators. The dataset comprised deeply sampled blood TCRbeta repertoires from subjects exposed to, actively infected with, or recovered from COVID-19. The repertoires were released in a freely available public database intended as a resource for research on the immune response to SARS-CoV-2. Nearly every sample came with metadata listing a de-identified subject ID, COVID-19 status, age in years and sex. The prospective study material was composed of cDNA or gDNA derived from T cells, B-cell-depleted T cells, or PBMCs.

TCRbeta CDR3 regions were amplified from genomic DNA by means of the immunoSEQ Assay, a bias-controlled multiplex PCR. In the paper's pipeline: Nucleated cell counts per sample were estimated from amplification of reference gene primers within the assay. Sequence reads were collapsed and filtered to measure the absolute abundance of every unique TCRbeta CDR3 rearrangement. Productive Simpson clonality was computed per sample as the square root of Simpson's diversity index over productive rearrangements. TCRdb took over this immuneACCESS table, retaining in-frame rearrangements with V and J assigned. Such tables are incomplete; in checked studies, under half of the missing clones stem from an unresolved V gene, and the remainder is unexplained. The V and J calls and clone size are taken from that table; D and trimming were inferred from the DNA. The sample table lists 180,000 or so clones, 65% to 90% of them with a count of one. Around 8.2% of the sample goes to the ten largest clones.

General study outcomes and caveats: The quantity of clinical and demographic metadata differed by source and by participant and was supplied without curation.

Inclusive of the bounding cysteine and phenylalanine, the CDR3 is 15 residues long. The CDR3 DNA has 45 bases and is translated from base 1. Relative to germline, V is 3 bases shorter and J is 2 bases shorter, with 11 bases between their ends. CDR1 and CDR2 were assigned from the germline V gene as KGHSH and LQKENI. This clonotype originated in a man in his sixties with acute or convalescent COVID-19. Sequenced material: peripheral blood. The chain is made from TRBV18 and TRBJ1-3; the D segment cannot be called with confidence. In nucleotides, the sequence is TGTGCCAGCTCACCTGGCGGTAAAACTGGAAACACCATATATTTT. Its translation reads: CASSPGGKTGNTIYF. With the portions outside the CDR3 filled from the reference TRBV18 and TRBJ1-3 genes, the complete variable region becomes NAGVMQNPRHLVRRRGQEARLRCSPMKGHSHVYWYRQLPEEGLKFMVYLQKENIIDESGMPKERFSAEFPKEGPSILRIQQVVRGDSAAYFCASSPGGKTGNTIYFGEGSWLTVV.